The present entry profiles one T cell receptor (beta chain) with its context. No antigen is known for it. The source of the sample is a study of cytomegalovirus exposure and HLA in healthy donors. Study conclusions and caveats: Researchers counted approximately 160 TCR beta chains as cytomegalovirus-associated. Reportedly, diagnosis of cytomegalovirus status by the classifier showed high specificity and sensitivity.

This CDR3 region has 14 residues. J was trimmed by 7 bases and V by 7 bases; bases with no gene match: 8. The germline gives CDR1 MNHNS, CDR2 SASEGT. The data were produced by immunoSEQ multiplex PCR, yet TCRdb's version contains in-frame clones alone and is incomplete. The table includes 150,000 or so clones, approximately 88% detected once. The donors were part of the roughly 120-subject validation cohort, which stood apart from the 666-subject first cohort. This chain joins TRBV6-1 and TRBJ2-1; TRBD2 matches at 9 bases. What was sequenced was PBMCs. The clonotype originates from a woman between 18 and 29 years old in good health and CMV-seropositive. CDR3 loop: CASIRLAGKNEQFF. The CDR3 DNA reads TGTGCCAGCATTCGCCTAGCGGGAAAAAATGAGCAGTTCTTC.